Included here is one T cell receptor (beta chain) sequence, with context. Measured with immunoSEQ multiplex PCR; TCRdb has only the in-frame clones, and not every one. This sample has roughly 60,000 clones, with approximately 87% found just once. V lost 5 bases and J lost 7; bases outside the gene matches: 17. The CDR3 contains 18 residues. Germline V lookup: CDR1 SEHNR, CDR2 FQNEAQ (reference sequence). This sample was taken from a study of technical replicates of blood from several donors. The sample was PBMCs. The chain joins TRBV7-9 to TRBJ2-1, with 10 bases identical to TRBD2. This receptor was taken from a human donor in good health. Some clones in this sample may be carry-over from other donors' samples. The CDR3 DNA sequence: TGTGCCAGCAGCCTAGGCGTCCTAGCGGGGGTGGTGGGGAATGAGCAGTTCTTC. Residues: CASSLGVLAGVVGNEQFF.